Presented here are 18 T cell receptor beta chains from one specimen sequenced in a study of vaccination and CD4 T cells after COVID-19. An Oncomine TCR Beta short-read assay was used to sequence the DNA from cultured CD4+ T cells. Using its own MiXCR run on the PCR reads, TCRdb lists one record per CDR3 protein. Of 8,000 to 10,000 distinct CDR3 sequences detected, over 35% appear once; the ten largest clones hold about a sixth. Treatment noted: approximately nine-day PBMC culture with coronavirus spike peptide pools or control peptides (ViraFEST assay). Their recognized antigens are unknown. Sample: CD4+ T cells from blood, cultured in vitro. These receptors all come from a human donor who had recovered from COVID-19.

A remark on this clonotype: One end of the junction varies from germline; a read error may be responsible. V is TRBV7-2 and J is TRBJ2-2; 8 nucleotides align to TRBD1. The CDR3 loop spans 15 amino acids. In germline, CDR1 is SGHTA, CDR2 FQGNSA. The DNA of the CDR3 is TGCGCCAGCCGGCCGGGACAGGCGGTCACCGGGGAGCTGTTTTTT. Residues: CASRPGQAVTGELFF.

The chain couples TRBV2 to TRBJ2-1, with a possible D match to TRBD1 (5 bases). Trimming pared 4 bases from V and 10 bases from J, leaving 14 bases between. The CDR3 is 13 residues long. Germline assignment: CDR1 SNHLY and CDR2 FYNNEI. The CDR3 protein is CASSGQGLREQFF. In DNA, the CDR3 is TGTGCCAGCAGTGGTCAGGGCTTAAGGGAGCAGTTCTTC.

This clonotype was seen a handful of times. The rearrangement uses TRBV5-1 and TRBJ1-5; 7 bases are a match to TRBD1. The V gene end was trimmed by 2 bases and the J gene end by 2 bases; junction bases not matched to a gene: 1. Germline-derived CDR1 and CDR2 are SGHRS and YFSETQ. The CDR3 has 14 residues. The CDR3 loop is CASSLTGGNQPQHF. The CDR3 region has the DNA TGCGCCAGCAGCTTAACAGGGGGCAATCAGCCCCAGCATTTT.

The chain employs TRBV11-3 and TRBJ1-2; 8 positions match TRBD1. V lost 5 bases, J lost 4 bases, and 21 bases stayed unmatched. The CDR3 contains 19 residues. The germline gives CDR1 SGHNT, CDR2 YENEEA. The CDR3 coding sequence is TGTGCCAGCAGCCTGACCGGGACAGGTCGATTTCCCGGCGGCTATGGCTACACCTTC. Encoded protein: CASSLTGTGRFPGGYGYTF. Full variable domain (outside the CDR3, taken from reference TRBV11-3 and TRBJ1-2): EAGVVQSPRYKIIEKKQPVAFWCNPISGHNTLYWYLQNLGQGPELLIRYENEEAVDDSQLPKDRFSAERLKGVDSTLKIQPAELGDSAVYLCASSLTGTGRFPGGYGYTFGSGTRLTVV.

The chain couples TRBV5-4 to TRBJ2-3; TRBD2 matches at 13 bases. The CDR3 covers 16 residues. Germline V gene sequence: CDR1 SGHNT, CDR2 YYREEE (reference sequence). After removal of 4 bases from V and 1 base from J, the junction contained 3 bases not matched to a gene. This CDR3 reads CASSRLAGGGTDTQYF. The CDR3 nucleotides are TGTGCCAGCAGCAGACTAGCGGGGGGAGGCACAGATACGCAGTATTTT.

There are a few counts of this clonotype. This rearrangement joins TRBV2 to TRBJ2-3; D ambiguous. Per germline, CDR1 SNHLY and CDR2 FYNNEI. The V end was cut by 5 bases, the J end by 2 bases, with 2 bases between. This CDR3 region has 11 residues. The CDR3 is CASSFTDTQYF. In DNA, the CDR3 is TGTGCCAGCAGTTTCACAGATACGCAGTATTTT.

The chain uses TRBV6-1 and TRBJ1-5; the match to TRBD1 covers 8 bases. The CDR3 contains 14 residues. V was clipped by 10 bases and J by 5 bases; unmatched bases: 10. The germline CDR1 and CDR2 sequences are MNHNS and SASEGT. CDR3 sequence: CATGDRRSYQPQHF. CDR3 bases: TGTGCCACGGGGGACAGGCGCTCTTATCAGCCCCAGCATTTT.

This clonotype is labeled as medium-sized. The V call is TRBV5-6, the J call TRBJ2-7; either TRBD1 or TRBD2 may supply D (6 bases each). Trimming removed 2 bases at V and 3 bases at J, with 15 bases between. CDR1 is SGHDT and CDR2 is YYEEEE in the germline V gene. CDR3 size: 15 residues. Here the CDR3 DNA reads TGTGCCAGCAGCTTACCACCGGGGGCAAGCTACGAGCAGTACTTC. The encoded protein is CASSLPPGASYEQYF.

The rearrangement links TRBV7-2 to TRBJ1-6; D unclear. This CDR3 has 15 amino acids. V gave up 1 base and J gave up 6 bases, with 10 bases separating them. The germline V gene has CDR1 SGHTA and CDR2 FQGNSA. CDR3 in amino acids: CASSLGRQANSPLHF. The CDR3 region has the DNA TGTGCCAGCAGCTTAGGCAGGCAGGCTAATTCACCCCTCCACTTT.

The table lists this clonotype with a few counts. The V gene is TRBV5-1, the J gene TRBJ2-3, with TRBD2 matching 8 bases. After removal of 4 bases from V and 1 base from J, the junction contained 5 bases not matched to a gene. This CDR3 has 15 amino acids. Germline V gene sequence: CDR1 SGHRS, CDR2 YFSETQ. CDR3 loop: CASSLLTSGTDTQYF. The CDR3 DNA reads TGCGCCAGCAGCCTCCTGACTAGCGGCACAGATACGCAGTATTTT.

CDR3: CASSSVGGDQPQHF. The DNA of the CDR3 is TGTGCCAGCAGCAGCGTGGGGGGCGACCAGCCCCAGCATTTT. V is TRBV7-8 and J is TRBJ1-5; perhaps TRBD1 as D (6 bases). The CDR3 runs 14 residues. Germline CDR1 and CDR2: SGHVS and FQNEAQ. Trimming pared 5 bases from V and 7 bases from J, leaving 15 bases between.

The V gene is TRBV15, the J gene TRBJ2-1, with TRBD2 matching over 9 bases. Germline V gives CDR1 LNHNV, CDR2 YYDKDF (reference sequence). The CDR3 consists of 20 residues. The V gene end was trimmed by 0 bases and the J gene end by 0 bases; junction bases not matched to a gene: 12. CDR3 loop: CATSREGGGVYLSSYNEQFF. For the CDR3, the DNA is TGTGCCACCAGCAGAGAAGGCGGGGGGGTTTACCTGAGCTCCTACAATGAGCAGTTCTTC.

The rearrangement joins TRBV12-5 to TRBJ1-2; 10 nucleotides align to TRBD1. The CDR3 sequence is 13 residues long. Germline V CDR1 and CDR2: LGHNT, FRNRAP. With V trimmed by 5 bases and J by 8 bases, 5 bases remained unmatched. The DNA of the CDR3 is TGTGCTAGTGGTCCCGGGACAGGGGAAGGCTACACCTTC. Its protein is CASGPGTGEGYTF.

Relative to its sample, this clonotype is medium-sized. This chain links TRBV12-2 with TRBJ2-1; the table's D gene call, TRBD2, was not cross checked with the DNA. TRBV12-2 is listed as a pseudogene. The CDR3 totals 15 residues. CDR3 sequence: CASRRRQIFYNEQFF. The CDR3, as DNA: TGTGCAAGTCGCCGGAGGCAGATTTTCTACAATGAGCAGTTCTTC.

This rearrangement joins TRBV29-1 to TRBJ2-2, with D perhaps TRBD2 (5 bases). The CDR3 contains 13 residues. Trimming cost V 6 bases and J 1 base, with 9 bases left between them. Germline V CDR1 and CDR2: SQVTM, ANQGSEA. CDR3 nucleotides: TGCAGCGTCCGCACTAGGAACACCGGGGAGCTGTTTTTT. Amino acid sequence: CSVRTRNTGELFF.

The V gene is TRBV6-5, the J gene TRBJ2-7, with 11 bases lining up with TRBD2. This CDR3 has 16 residues. After removal of 3 bases from V and 0 bases from J, the junction contained 4 bases not matched to a gene. Germline V gives CDR1 MNHEY, CDR2 SVGAGI. The chain's CDR3 is CASSYTSGGGSYEQYF. The CDR3 DNA is TGTGCCAGCAGTTATACTAGCGGGGGTGGCTCCTACGAGCAGTACTTC.

There are a few counts of this clonotype. CDR3 nucleotide sequence: TGTGCCATCAGCCCGGGACAGGGGGTAGGAAACACTGAAGCTTTCTTT. This sequence encodes CAISPGQGVGNTEAFF. The rearrangement uses TRBV10-3 and TRBJ1-1; 11 nucleotides agree with TRBD1. This CDR3 region has 16 residues. The V segment lost 6 bases and the J segment 2 bases; nucleotides outside the gene matches: 8. CDR1 is ENHRY, CDR2 SYGVKD, per germline.

This chain uses TRBV7-2 with TRBJ2-2; 10 positions match TRBD2. The CDR3 totals 16 residues. Trimming removed 5 bases from V and 0 bases from J; junction bases left unmatched: 3. From germline, CDR1 is SGHTA and CDR2 FQGNSA. CDR3 nucleotides: TGTGCCAGCAGCCCAACTAGCGGGACGAACACCGGGGAGCTGTTTTTT. Protein: CASSPTSGTNTGELFF.